This TCR beta chain was identified in a study of beta chain features in type 1 diabetes. Study-level findings and limits: The influence of HLA type on TCRB rearrangement stayed undetermined.

TCRB transcripts that were expressed got sequenced, as all of the isolated RNA had been reverse transcribed. Sequencing of naive, central memory and regulatory T cell samples gave an average of about 3.57 million reads. Measured with immunoSEQ multiplex PCR; TCRdb has only the in-frame clones, and not every one. The sample has 860,000 or so clones, roughly 17% seen once. This clone was counted between two and nine times. Antigen: not known. Germline V gene lookup returns CDR1 MNHEY and CDR2 SMNVEV (reference sequence). V was clipped by 5 bases and J by 2 bases, with 18 bases between them. The CDR3 loop spans 17 amino acids.

Sequencing was performed on naive CD4+ T cells from blood. This chain joins TRBV27 and TRBJ2-2; D uncertain. This receptor was identified in a woman aged 18-30 years in good health. The CDR3 sequence is CASSPRTQIINTGELFF. DNA of the CDR3: TGTGCCAGCAGTCCCCGGACCCAAATCATAAACACCGGGGAGCTGTTTTTT.